The 10 T cell receptor beta chains given below trace back to one sample, sequenced in a study of blood T cell repertoires in COVID-19. Profiled with immunoSEQ multiplex PCR; TCRdb holds only in-frame clones, not every one. Of more than 300,000 clones in the sample, around nine tenths were seen once. The sequenced sample was PBMCs or T cells enriched from blood (not recorded which). The receptors shown here come from a woman in her thirties who had recovered from COVID-19.

The rearrangement uses TRBV5-4 and TRBJ2-3; D gene ambiguous. With 4 bases removed from V and 0 bases from J, the gap between germline ends came to 9 bases. The CDR3 is 14 residues long. Germline assignment: CDR1 SGHNT and CDR2 YYREEE (reference sequence). The CDR3 DNA reads TGTGCCAGCAGCGCCCAAGCTAGCACAGATACGCAGTATTTT. It translates to CASSAQASTDTQYF.

The chain links TRBV14 to TRBJ1-1, with D tentatively TRBD1 (5 bases). This CDR3 has 18 residues. The germline gives CDR1 SGHDN, CDR2 FVKESK. Trimming pared 1 base from V and 0 bases from J, leaving 18 bases between. CDR3 sequence (DNA): TGTGCCAGCAGCCAAGTCAAAGCAGGGAAGTACATGAACACTGAAGCTTTCTTT. Translated, it gives CASSQVKAGKYMNTEAFF.

V is TRBV6-5 and J is TRBJ1-3, with 7 positions matching TRBD1. J gave up 1 base and V 6 bases, and 3 bases lay outside the gene matches. This CDR3 is 14 amino acids long. Germline lookup yields CDR1 MNHEY and CDR2 SVGAGI. CDR3 protein: CASRLRGSGNTIYF. The CDR3 region has the DNA TGTGCCAGCAGGCTCAGGGGGTCTGGAAACACCATATATTTT.

This rearrangement joins TRBV5-1 to TRBJ1-1; the D is unclear. Trimming stripped 6 bases from V and 1 base from J, with 13 bases between. CDR3 length: 14 residues. The V gene's germline CDR1 is SGHRS and CDR2 YFSETQ. This CDR3 reads CASNPRASNTEAFF. CDR3 in DNA: TGCGCCAGCAACCCGCGGGCCTCGAACACTGAAGCTTTCTTT.

The chain uses TRBV2 and TRBJ1-4; possible D gene TRBD1, 5 bases. This CDR3 comprises 14 residues. Germline V gene data show CDR1 as SNHLY and CDR2 as FYNNEI. Trimming cost V 8 bases and J 3 bases, with 13 bases left between them. CDR3 in DNA: TGTGCCAGCGGCCTCCGGGGGGCTAATGAAAAACTGTTTTTT. It codes for CASGLRGANEKLFF. The variable domain in full, with the rest retrieved from reference TRBV2 and TRBJ1-4, is EPEVTQTPSHQVTQMGQEVILRCVPISNHLYFYWYRQILGQKVEFLVSFYNNEISEKSEIFDDQFSVERPDGSNFTLKIRSTKLEDSAMYFCASGLRGANEKLFFGSGTQLSVL.

V is TRBV3-1 (or the pseudogene TRBV3-2) and J is TRBJ2-1, with D possibly TRBD1 on 5 matching bases. The CDR3 has 15 residues. With 0 bases removed from V and 6 bases from J, the gap between germline ends came to 12 bases. Germline CDR1 is LGHDT and CDR2 is YNNKEL (reference sequence). DNA for the CDR3: TGTGCCAGCAGCCAAGATTTTTCCAGGGTCAATGAGCAGTTCTTC. Protein product: CASSQDFSRVNEQFF.

V and J are TRBV25-1 and TRBJ1-4; D might be TRBD1 (6 bases). This CDR3 region has 16 residues. V was pared by 2 bases and J by 8 bases, with 18 bases between. The germline CDR1 and CDR2 sequences are MGHDK and SYGVNS. The CDR3 DNA reads as TGTGCCAGCAGTGAACTTCGCCAGGGACAATACGAAAAACTGTTTTTT. Protein: CASSELRQGQYEKLFF.

A few counts support this clone. The rearrangement links TRBV9 to TRBJ2-3; possibly TRBD1 for D (6 bases). Trimming cost V 3 bases and J 6 bases, with 11 bases left between them. The germline CDR1 and CDR2 sequences are SGDLS and YYNGEE. The CDR3 is 13 amino acids. The chain's CDR3 is CASSAERGDTQYF. The CDR3 bases are TGTGCCAGCAGCGCCGAGAGGGGGGATACGCAGTATTTT.

The chain combines TRBV19 with TRBJ1-1; 7 nucleotides line up with TRBD1. J gave up 5 bases and V 5 bases, and 14 bases lay outside the gene matches. Germline lookup yields CDR1 LNHDA and CDR2 SQIVND (reference sequence). CDR3 length: 16 residues. The CDR3 coding sequence is TGTGCCAGTAGTCCTATTAAGCGACAGGGTGGTACTGAAGCTTTCTTT. Translated, it gives CASSPIKRQGGTEAFF. The complete variable domain, with remaining parts taken from reference TRBV19 and TRBJ1-1, reads DGGITQSPKYLFRKEGQNVTLSCEQNLNHDAMYWYRQDPGQGLRLIYYSQIVNDFQKGDIAEGYSVSREKKESFPLTVTSAQKNPTAFYLCASSPIKRQGGTEAFFGQGTRLTVV.

The chain joins TRBV18 to TRBJ1-1, with 11 bases fitting TRBD1. Germline V gene data show CDR1 as KGHSH and CDR2 as LQKENI. Trimming at V came to 4 bases and at J to 4 bases, leaving 2 bases not matched to a gene. This CDR3 has 14 amino acids. CDR3 protein: CASSRDRGATEAFF. The CDR3, as DNA: TGTGCCAGCTCACGGGACAGGGGGGCCACTGAAGCTTTCTTT.